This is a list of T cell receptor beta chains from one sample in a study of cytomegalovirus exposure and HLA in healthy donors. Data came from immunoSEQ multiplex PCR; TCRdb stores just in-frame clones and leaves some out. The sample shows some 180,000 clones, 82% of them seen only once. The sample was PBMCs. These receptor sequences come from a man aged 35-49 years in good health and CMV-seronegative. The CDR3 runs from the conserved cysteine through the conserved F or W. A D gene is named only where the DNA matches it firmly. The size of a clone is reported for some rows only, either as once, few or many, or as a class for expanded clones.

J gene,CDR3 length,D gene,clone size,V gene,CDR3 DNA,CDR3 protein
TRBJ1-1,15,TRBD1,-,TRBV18,TGTGCCAGCTCACTAAGGACAGGGGCGAACACTGAAGCTTTCTTT,CASSLRTGANTEAFF
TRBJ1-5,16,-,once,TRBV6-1,TGTGCCAGCAGTGACAGGGGCACCACTCTTCATCAGCCCCAGCATTTT,CASSDRGTTLHQPQHF
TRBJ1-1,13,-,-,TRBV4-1,TGCGCCAGCGCGTGGGGGGTCAGCACTGAAGCTTTCTTT,CASAWGVSTEAFF
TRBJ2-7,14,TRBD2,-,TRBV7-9,TGTGCCAGCAGCTTCGGACTAGATCGGAACGAGCAGTACTTC,CASSFGLDRNEQYF
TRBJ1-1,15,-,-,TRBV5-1,TGCGCCAGCAGCTTACTAGGCGTCGGTGGAACTGAAGCTTTCTTT,CASSLLGVGGTEAFF
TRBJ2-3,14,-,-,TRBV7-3,TGTGCCAGCAGCCCGAGGGTCTCCGGAGATACGCAGTATTTT,CASSPRVSGDTQYF
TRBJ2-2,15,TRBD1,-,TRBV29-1,TGCAGCGTTGAGGGACAGGGGGCGAACACCGGGGAGCTGTTTTTT,CSVEGQGANTGELFF
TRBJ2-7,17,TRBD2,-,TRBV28,TGTGCCAGCAGTTTAGCTAGCGGACGGCGTAGCTCCTACGAGCAGTACTTC,CASSLASGRRSSYEQYF
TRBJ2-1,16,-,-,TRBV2,TGTGCCAGCAGTGAAGCAGGGGACACTAACTACAATGAGCAGTTCTTC,CASSEAGDTNYNEQFF
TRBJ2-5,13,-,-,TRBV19,TGTGCCAGTAGTCGTAGCGTAGTGGAGACCCAGTACTTC,CASSRSVVETQYF
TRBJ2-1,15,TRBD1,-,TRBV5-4,TGTGCCAGCAGCTTGATGACAGGGAACTACAATGAGCAGTTCTTC,CASSLMTGNYNEQFF
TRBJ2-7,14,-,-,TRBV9,TGTGCCAGCAGCAAGGAGAAGGCGGCCTACGAGCAGTACTTC,CASSKEKAAYEQYF